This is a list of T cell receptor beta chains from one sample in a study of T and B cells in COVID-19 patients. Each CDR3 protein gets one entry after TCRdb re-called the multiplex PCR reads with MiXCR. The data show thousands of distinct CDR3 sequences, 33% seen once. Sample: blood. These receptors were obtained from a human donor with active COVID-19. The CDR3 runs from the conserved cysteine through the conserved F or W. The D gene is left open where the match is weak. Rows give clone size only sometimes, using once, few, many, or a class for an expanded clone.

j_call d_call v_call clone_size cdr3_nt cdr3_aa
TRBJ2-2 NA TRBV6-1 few TGTGCCAGCAGTGAACGGGCAGGGAACACCGGGGAGCTGTTTTTT CASSERAGNTGELFF
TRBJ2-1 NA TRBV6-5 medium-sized TGTGCCAGCAGAGGACAGCGTACTTCTGAGCAGTTCTTC CASRGQRTSEQFF
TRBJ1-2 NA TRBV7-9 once TGTGCCAGCAGCTCGTATCTCCTCTCTAACTATGGCTACACCTTC CASSSYLLSNYGYTF
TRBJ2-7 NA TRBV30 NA TGTGCCTCCGATCCGCCAGAATCGGACGAGCAGTACTTC CASDPPESDEQYF
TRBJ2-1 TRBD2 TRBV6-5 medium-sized TGTGCCAGCAGTCTTAGCGGGAGGGCCTACAATGAGCAGTTCTTC CASSLSGRAYNEQFF
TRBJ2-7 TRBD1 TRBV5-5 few TGTGCCAGCAGCTTGGAGTATGGGACAGGGTCCTACGAGCAGTACTTC CASSLEYGTGSYEQYF
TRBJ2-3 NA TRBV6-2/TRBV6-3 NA TGTGCCAGCAGTTATACTGTAGGGGTACCTAGCACAGATACGCAGTATTTT CASSYTVGVPSTDTQYF
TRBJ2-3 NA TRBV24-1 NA TGTGCCACCCAGGGTTCGCTAGATACGCAGTATTTT CATQGSLDTQYF
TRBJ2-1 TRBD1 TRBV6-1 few TGTGCCAGCAGTATCGAGGGGGCGAGGAACAATGAGCAGTTCTTC CASSIEGARNNEQFF
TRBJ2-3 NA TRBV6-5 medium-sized TGTGCCAGCAGATCCCGTGCAGATACGCAGTATTTT CASRSRADTQYF
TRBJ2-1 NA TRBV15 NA TGTGCCACCAGCAGAGGCTGGGGGAGCTCCTACAATGAGCAGTTCTTC CATSRGWGSSYNEQFF
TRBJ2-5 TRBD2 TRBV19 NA TGTGCCAGTAGTCATGGGGGGGGAAGGCCGTGGGAGACCCAGTACTTC CASSHGGGRPWETQYF
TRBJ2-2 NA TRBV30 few TGTGCCTTAAGACAGAATGTAAACACCGGGGAGCTGTTTTTT CALRQNVNTGELFF
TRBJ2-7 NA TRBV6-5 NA TGTGCCAGCAGTGCCGGGGCCGGTCTCTACGAGCAGTACTTC CASSAGAGLYEQYF
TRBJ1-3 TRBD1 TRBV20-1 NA TGCAGTGTTTCACGAGGGACAGGGACTGGAAACACCATATATTTT CSVSRGTGTGNTIYF
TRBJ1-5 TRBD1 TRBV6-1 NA TGTGCCAGCAGTGTCCCCGGGACAGGGGTCCAGCCCCAGCATTTT CASSVPGTGVQPQHF
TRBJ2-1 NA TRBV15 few TGTGCCACCAGCGACCGGGACACCTCCTACAATGAGCAGTTCTTC CATSDRDTSYNEQFF
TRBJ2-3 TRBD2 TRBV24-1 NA TGTGCCATCGGACTAGCGGGAGAAGTGACGCAGTATTTT CAIGLAGEVTQYF
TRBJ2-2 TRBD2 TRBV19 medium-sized TGTGCCAGTAGTATCGTGGTAGCGGGAGGCGGGGAGCTGTTTTTT CASSIVVAGGGELFF
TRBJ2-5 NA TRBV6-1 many TGTGCCAGCAGCCCCTCCCTCCCATCTCGATTGTTC CASSPSLPSRLF
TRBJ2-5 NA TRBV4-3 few TGCGCCAGCAGCCAAGCCCTGGGACGGGGCCAAGAGACCCAGTACTTC CASSQALGRGQETQYF
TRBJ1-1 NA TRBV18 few TGTGCCAGCTCTTTATTCGGGTCGAACACTGAAGCTTTCTTT CASSLFGSNTEAFF
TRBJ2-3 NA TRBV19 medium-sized TGTGCCAGTAGTATCCTCAACACAGATACGCAGTATTTT CASSILNTDTQYF
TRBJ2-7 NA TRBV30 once TGTGCCTGGAGTCGGGGCAGGGGGGACTACGAGCAGTACTTC CAWSRGRGDYEQYF
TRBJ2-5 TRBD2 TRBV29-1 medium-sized TGCAGCGTTGAAGTATGGGGACTAGCCACCTTTGGTAGTCGTGAGACCCAGTACTTC CSVEVWGLATFGSRETQYF
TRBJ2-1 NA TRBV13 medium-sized TGTGCCAGCAGCTTCCGGGGGACCTCAGGGGAGCAGTTCTTC CASSFRGTSGEQFF
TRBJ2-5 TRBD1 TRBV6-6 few TGTGCCAGCAGTTACTCGGGACAGAAAGAGACCCAGTACTTC CASSYSGQKETQYF
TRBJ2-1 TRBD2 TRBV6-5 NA TGTGCCAGCCGATTTTCCGGCGGGAGAATTATGAATGAGCAGTTCTTC CASRFSGGRIMNEQFF